The sequence of this T cell receptor (beta chain) was determined in a study of graft-versus-host responses after intestinal transplantation. Using immunoSEQ multiplex PCR, the repertoire was profiled, and TCRdb retains in-frame clones only, with some absent. This table has 80,000 to 100,000 clones, roughly 89% appearing once. Germline CDR1 is PRHDT and CDR2 is FYEKMQ (reference sequence). Trimming shortened V by 0 bases and J by 1 base, and 18 bases separated the two germline ends. CDR3 size: 19 residues. As concerns this clone: What it binds is not known.

The sample consisted of unstimulated CD4+ T cells sorted from spleen or lymph node cells, taken before intestinal transplant. The chain is built from TRBV13 and TRBJ2-2; possibly TRBD2 for D (6 bases). The sequence was collected from a human donor who received an intestinal transplant. The chain's CDR3 is CASSLGHRRVAENTGELFF. Written as DNA, the CDR3 is TGTGCCAGCAGCTTAGGGCACCGTCGGGTAGCGGAGAACACCGGGGAGCTGTTTTTT.